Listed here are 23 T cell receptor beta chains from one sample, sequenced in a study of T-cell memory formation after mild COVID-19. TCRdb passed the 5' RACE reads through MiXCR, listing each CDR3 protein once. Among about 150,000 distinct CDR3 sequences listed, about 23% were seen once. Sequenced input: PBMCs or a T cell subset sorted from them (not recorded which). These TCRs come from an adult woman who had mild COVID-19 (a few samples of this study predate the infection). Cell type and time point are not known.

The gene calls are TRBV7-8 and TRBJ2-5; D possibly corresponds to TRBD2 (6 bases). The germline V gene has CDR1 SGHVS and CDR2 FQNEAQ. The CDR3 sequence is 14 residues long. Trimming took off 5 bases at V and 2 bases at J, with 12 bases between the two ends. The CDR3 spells CASSQAGLQETQYF. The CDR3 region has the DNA TGTGCCAGCAGCCAAGCGGGTCTTCAAGAGACCCAGTACTTC. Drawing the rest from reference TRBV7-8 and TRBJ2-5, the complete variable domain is GAGVSQSPRYKVAKRGQDVALRCDPISGHVSLFWYQQALGQGPEFLTYFQNEAQLDKSGLPSDRFFAERPEGSVSTLKIQRTQQEDSAVYLCASSQAGLQETQYFGPGTRLLVL.

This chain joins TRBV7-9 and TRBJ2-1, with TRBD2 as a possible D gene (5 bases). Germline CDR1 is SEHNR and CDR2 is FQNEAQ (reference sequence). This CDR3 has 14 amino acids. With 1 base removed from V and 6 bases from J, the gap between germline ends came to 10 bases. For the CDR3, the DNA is TGTGCCAGCAGCTTAGAAGCTAGCATCAATGAGCAGTTCTTC. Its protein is CASSLEASINEQFF.

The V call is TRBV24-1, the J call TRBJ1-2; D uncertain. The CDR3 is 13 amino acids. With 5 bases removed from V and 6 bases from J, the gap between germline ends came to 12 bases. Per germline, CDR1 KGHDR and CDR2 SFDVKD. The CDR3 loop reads CATSASWTDGYTF. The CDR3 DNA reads TGTGCCACCAGTGCCAGCTGGACGGATGGCTACACCTTC.

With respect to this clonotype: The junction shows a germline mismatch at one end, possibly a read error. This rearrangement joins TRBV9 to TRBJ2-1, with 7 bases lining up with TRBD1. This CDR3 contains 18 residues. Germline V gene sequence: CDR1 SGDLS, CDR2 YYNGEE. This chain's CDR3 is CASGVVSGTEYPYNEQFF. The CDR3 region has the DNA TGTGCCAGCGGCGTAGTGTCTGGGACAGAGTATCCTTACAATGAGCAGTTCTTC.

This chain's CDR3 is CASSERQITSTDTQYF. CDR3 bases: TGCGCCAGCAGCGAAAGACAGATTACTAGCACAGATACGCAGTATTTT. The genes are TRBV5-1 and TRBJ2-3; D might be TRBD1 (5 bases). V shed 4 bases and J shed 0 bases, with 15 bases lying between them. From germline, CDR1 is SGHRS and CDR2 YFSETQ. The CDR3 has 16 residues.

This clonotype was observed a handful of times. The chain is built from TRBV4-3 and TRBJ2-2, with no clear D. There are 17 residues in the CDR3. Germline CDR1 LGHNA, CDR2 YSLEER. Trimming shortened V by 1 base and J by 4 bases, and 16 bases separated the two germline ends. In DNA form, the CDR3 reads TGCGCCAGCAGCCAAGTTTTCATTGCCCCGAGCACCGGGGAGCTGTTTTTT. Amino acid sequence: CASSQVFIAPSTGELFF.

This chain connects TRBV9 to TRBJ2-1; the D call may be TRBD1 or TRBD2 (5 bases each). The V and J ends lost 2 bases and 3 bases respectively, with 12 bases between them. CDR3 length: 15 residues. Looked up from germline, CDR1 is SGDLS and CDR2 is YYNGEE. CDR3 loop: CASSVQGTLYNEQFF. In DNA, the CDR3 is TGTGCCAGCAGCGTCCAAGGGACCCTCTACAATGAGCAGTTCTTC.

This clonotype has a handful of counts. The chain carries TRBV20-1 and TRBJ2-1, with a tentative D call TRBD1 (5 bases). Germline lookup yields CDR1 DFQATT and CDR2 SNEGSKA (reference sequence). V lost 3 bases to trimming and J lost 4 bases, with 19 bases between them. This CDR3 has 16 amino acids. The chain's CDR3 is CSARVEARVDYNEQFF. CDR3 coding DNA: TGCAGTGCTAGGGTTGAGGCCAGGGTTGATTACAATGAGCAGTTCTTC.

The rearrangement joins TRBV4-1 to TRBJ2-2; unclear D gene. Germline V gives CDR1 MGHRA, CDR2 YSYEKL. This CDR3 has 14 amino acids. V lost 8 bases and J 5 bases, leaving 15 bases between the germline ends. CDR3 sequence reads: CASARGPRTGELFF. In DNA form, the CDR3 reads TGCGCCAGCGCGCGCGGACCCAGGACCGGGGAGCTGTTTTTT.

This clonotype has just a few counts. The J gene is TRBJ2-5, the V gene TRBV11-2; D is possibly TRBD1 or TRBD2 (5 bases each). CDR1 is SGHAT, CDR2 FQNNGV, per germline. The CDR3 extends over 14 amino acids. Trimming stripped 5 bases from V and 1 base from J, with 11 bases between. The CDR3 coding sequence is TGTGCCAGCAGCGAGACCGGGACCCAAGAGACCCAGTACTTC. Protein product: CASSETGTQETQYF.

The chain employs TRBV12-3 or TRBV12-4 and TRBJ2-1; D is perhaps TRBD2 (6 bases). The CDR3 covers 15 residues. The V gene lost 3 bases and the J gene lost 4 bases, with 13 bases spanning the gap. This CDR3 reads CASSLDWGLYNEQFF. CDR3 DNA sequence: TGTGCCAGCAGTTTGGACTGGGGACTGTACAATGAGCAGTTCTTC.

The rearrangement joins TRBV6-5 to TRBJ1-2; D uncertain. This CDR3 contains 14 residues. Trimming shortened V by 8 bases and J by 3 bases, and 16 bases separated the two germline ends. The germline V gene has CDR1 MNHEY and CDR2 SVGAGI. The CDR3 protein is CASSGGRTDYGYTF. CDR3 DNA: TGTGCCAGCTCTGGTGGTCGTACTGACTATGGCTACACCTTC.

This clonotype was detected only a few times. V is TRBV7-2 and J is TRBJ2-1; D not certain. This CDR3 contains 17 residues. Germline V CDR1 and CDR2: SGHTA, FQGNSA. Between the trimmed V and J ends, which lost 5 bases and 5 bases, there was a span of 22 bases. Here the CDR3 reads CASSLVMETGLNNEQFF. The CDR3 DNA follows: TGTGCCAGCAGCCTAGTCATGGAAACGGGCCTTAACAATGAGCAGTTCTTC.

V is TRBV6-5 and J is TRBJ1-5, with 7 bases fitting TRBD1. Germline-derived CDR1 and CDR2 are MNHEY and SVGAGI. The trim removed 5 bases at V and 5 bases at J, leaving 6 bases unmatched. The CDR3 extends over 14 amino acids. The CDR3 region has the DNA TGTGCCAGCAGTGACGACAGGGCCGATCAGCCCCAGCATTTT. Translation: CASSDDRADQPQHF.

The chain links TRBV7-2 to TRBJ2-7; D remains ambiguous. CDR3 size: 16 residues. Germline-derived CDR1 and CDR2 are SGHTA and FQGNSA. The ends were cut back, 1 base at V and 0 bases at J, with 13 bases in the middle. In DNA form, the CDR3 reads TGTGCCAGCAGCTTAGGAGCCATTAGTTTCTCCTACGAGCAGTACTTC. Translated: CASSLGAISFSYEQYF.

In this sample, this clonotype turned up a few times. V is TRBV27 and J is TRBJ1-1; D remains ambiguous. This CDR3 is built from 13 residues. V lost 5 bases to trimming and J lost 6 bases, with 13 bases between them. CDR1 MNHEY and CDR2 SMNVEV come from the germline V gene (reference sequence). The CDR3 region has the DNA TGTGCCAGCAGTCCTGGACGGTTCGCTGAAGCTTTCTTT. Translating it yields CASSPGRFAEAFF.

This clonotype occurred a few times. Written as DNA, the CDR3 is TGTGCCAGCAGCTTACTCGGCAGGGAGCAGTTCTTC. Translating it yields CASSLLGREQFF. The V call is TRBV7-9, the J call TRBJ2-1, with unresolved D. V was cut by 2 bases and J by 10 bases, with 9 bases left in between. The CDR3 is 12 residues long. Germline CDR1 is SEHNR and CDR2 is FQNEAQ (reference sequence).

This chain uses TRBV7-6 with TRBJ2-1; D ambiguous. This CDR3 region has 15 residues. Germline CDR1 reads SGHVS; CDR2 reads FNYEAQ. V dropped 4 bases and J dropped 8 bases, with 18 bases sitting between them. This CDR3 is CASSSSLGFRDEQFF. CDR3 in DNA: TGTGCCAGCAGCTCATCGTTAGGGTTTCGGGATGAGCAGTTCTTC.

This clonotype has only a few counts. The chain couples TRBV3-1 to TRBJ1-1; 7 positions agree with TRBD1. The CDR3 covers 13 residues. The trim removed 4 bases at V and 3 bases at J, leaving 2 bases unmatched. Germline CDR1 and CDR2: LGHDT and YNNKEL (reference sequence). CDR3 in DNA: TGTGCCAGCAGCCCTGACAGGGACACTGAAGCTTTCTTT. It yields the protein CASSPDRDTEAFF.

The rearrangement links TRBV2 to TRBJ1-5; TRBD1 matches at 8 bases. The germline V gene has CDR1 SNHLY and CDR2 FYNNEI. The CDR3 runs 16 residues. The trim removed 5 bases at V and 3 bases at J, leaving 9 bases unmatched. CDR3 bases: TGTGCCAGCAGTTCCAAGGGACAGGAATACAATCAGCCCCAGCATTTT. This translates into CASSSKGQEYNQPQHF.

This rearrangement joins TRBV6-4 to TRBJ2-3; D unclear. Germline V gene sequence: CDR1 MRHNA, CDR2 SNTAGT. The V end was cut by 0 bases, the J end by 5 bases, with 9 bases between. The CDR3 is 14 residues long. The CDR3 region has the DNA TGTGCCAGCAGTGACTCTCGTAGAGGAGATACGCAGTATTTT. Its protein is CASSDSRRGDTQYF.

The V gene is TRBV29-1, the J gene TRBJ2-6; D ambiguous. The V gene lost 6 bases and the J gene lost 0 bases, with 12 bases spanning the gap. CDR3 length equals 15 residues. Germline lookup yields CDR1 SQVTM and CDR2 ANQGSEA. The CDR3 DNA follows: TGCAGCGTCCCGAGGCATGGCTCTGGGGCCAACGTCCTGACTTTC. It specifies CSVPRHGSGANVLTF. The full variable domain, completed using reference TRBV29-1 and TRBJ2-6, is SAVISQKPSRDICQRGTSLTIQCQVDSQVTMMFWYRQQPGQSLTLIATANQGSEATYESGFVIDKFPISRPNLTFSTLTVSNMSPEDSSIYLCSVPRHGSGANVLTFGAGSRLTVL.

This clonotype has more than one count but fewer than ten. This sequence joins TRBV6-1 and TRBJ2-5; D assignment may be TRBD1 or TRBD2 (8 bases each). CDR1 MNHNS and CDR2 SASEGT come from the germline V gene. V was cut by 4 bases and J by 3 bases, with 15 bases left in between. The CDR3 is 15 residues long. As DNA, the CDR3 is TGTGCCAGCAGTGGGACAGGGACTAGTAAAGAGACCCAGTACTTC. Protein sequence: CASSGTGTSKETQYF.